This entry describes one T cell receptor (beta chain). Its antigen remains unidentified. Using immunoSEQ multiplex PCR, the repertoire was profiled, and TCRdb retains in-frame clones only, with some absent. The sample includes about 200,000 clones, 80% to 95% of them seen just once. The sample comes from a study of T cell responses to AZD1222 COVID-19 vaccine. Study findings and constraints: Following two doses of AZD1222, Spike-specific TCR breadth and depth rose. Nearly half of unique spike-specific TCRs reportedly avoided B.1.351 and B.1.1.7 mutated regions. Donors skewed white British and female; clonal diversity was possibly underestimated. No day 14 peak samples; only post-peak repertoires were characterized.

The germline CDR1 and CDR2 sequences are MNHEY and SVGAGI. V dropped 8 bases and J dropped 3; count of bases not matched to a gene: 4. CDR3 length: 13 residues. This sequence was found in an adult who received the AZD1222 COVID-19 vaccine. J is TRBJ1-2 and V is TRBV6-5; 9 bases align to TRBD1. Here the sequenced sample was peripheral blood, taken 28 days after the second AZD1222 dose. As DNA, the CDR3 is TGTGCCAGCGCCCGACAGGGGGACTATGGCTACACCTTC. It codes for CASARQGDYGYTF.